Listed below are T cell receptor beta chains from one sample, sequenced in a study of T cells in Graves' hyperthyroidism and ophthalmopathy. From the multiplex PCR reads, TCRdb called clonotypes with MiXCR, one entry per CDR3 protein. This sample carries 600,000 or so distinct CDR3 sequences, 15% to 20% of them seen once, and the ten largest clones take 3.5% to 4%. Sequenced input: blood. These receptors all come from a woman aged 25 to 39 with Graves' hyperthyroidism. Both conserved end residues are trimmed from each CDR3.

j_gene	v_gene	CDR3aa
TRBJ2-7	TRBV4-3	ASSQASGTGGYEQY
TRBJ2-3	TRBV5-6	ASSFIAGAADTQY
TRBJ2-7	TRBV4-2	ASSQETSGSYEQY
TRBJ2-5	TRBV2	ASRSGLAGGQETQY
TRBJ2-5	TRBV29-1	SVEESRVGETQY
TRBJ1-1	TRBV30	AWSVGKNTEAF
TRBJ1-3	TRBV7-8	ASSGYRVPDGNTIY
TRBJ2-4	TRBV11-2	ASSQDRGVIGEDIQY
TRBJ1-1	TRBV15	ATSRARSMNTEAF
TRBJ2-7	TRBV6-2/TRBV6-3	ASSYWGTGSYEQY
TRBJ2-7	TRBV2	ASSKNEQY
TRBJ2-3	TRBV20-1	SASPGLVLDTQY
TRBJ2-5	TRBV28	ASSLPGSGQETQY
TRBJ2-5	TRBV7-8	ASSSRDRGIFGTQY
TRBJ2-1	TRBV4-1	ASSQEDGTSYNEQF
TRBJ1-5	TRBV7-8	ASSKQGLNQPQH
TRBJ1-1	TRBV18	ASSPLREGTEAF
TRBJ2-2	TRBV28	ASSLVPAGLTSGGTGELF
TRBJ1-2	TRBV10-1	ASSASPEDYGYT
TRBJ1-2	TRBV7-2	ASNPTAYYGYT
TRBJ2-5	TRBV30	AWFTGGLETQY
TRBJ2-7	TRBV7-8	ASSFGGTGGYEQY